These 24 T cell receptor beta chains came from one sample sequenced in a study of cytomegalovirus exposure and HLA in healthy donors. Vbeta (60) and Jbeta (13) primers were used in the PCR. Data came from immunoSEQ multiplex PCR; TCRdb stores just in-frame clones and leaves some out. This repertoire shows 170,000 or so clones, 80% found once; its top ten account for 5.5% to 7.5%. Input material: PBMCs. Receptor source: a man aged 30 to 45 in good health and CMV-seropositive.

This chain joins TRBV5-4 and TRBJ2-7; 8 bases agree with TRBD1. J gave up 0 bases and V 2 bases, and 4 bases lay outside the gene matches. Germline CDR1 is SGHNT and CDR2 is YYREEE (reference sequence). This CDR3 comprises 15 residues. CDR3 residues: CASSFWTGSSYEQYF. In DNA, the CDR3 is TGTGCCAGCAGCTTTTGGACAGGGAGCTCCTACGAGCAGTACTTC.

A few counts support this clone. The chain is built from TRBV11-2 and TRBJ2-2, with no clear D. Trimming left V 4 bases short and J 1 base short, with 4 bases between. The CDR3 has 13 residues. The germline V gene encodes CDR1 SGHAT and CDR2 FQNNGV. The CDR3 DNA reads TGTGCCAGCAGCTCCCTGAACACCGGGGAGCTGTTTTTT. Residues: CASSSLNTGELFF.

The chain uses TRBV7-3 and TRBJ2-1; 11 bases are shared with TRBD2. The J segment lost 2 bases and the V segment lost 4 bases, leaving 4 bases of the junction unmatched. CDR1 and CDR2 (germline): SGHTA, FQGTGA. The CDR3 consists of 16 residues. CDR3 protein: CASSSTTSGAYNEQFF. CDR3 nucleotides: TGTGCCAGCAGCTCAACGACTAGCGGGGCCTACAATGAGCAGTTCTTC.

This clone was picked up one time. This sequence joins TRBV7-2 and TRBJ2-3; TRBD2 aligns across 13 bases. The CDR3 has 16 amino acids. V was clipped by 3 bases and J by 2 bases; unmatched bases: 2. CDR1 SGHTA and CDR2 FQGNSA come from the germline V gene. CDR3 loop: CASSFTSGGATDTQYF. The DNA of the CDR3 is TGTGCCAGCAGCTTTACTAGCGGGGGGGCCACAGATACGCAGTATTTT.

This chain uses TRBV4-3 with TRBJ1-3; the D is unclear. V lost 4 bases and J lost 0, with 13 bases in between. The CDR3 totals 16 residues. CDR1 and CDR2 from the germline V gene are LGHNA and YSLEER. CDR3 sequence (DNA): TGCGCCAGCAGCCCCCGGGAGGACCTCTCTGGAAACACCATATATTTT. Its translation is CASSPREDLSGNTIYF.

The rearrangement joins TRBV5-1 to TRBJ2-2, with TRBD1 identical over 8 bases. Per the germline V gene, CDR1 is SGHRS and CDR2 is YFSETQ. V trimming: 0 bases; J trimming: 6 bases; junction bases outside the gene matches: 16. This CDR3 contains 19 residues. CDR3 sequence (DNA): TGCGCCAGCAGCTTGGCCGTCACTGCGCCAGGGGGCCTATCCGGGGAGCTGTTTTTT. Translated, it gives CASSLAVTAPGGLSGELFF.

In its sample, this clone was seen once. The V and J genes are TRBV7-3 and TRBJ2-3; the match to TRBD2 covers 9 bases. V shed 0 bases, J shed 5 bases, and the junction held 12 bases outside the gene matches. The CDR3 is 18 residues long. Germline V CDR1 and CDR2: SGHTA, FQGTGA. The CDR3 bases are TGTGCCAGCAGCTTAACGTTGGGCGCGGGAGGGCTGGTAGATACGCAGTATTTT. This sequence encodes CASSLTLGAGGLVDTQYF.

This chain joins TRBV5-1 and TRBJ2-7, with 9 bases identical to TRBD1. J gave up 5 bases and V 3 bases, and 6 bases lay outside the gene matches. There are 14 residues in the CDR3. The germline CDR1 and CDR2 sequences are SGHRS and YFSETQ. Here the CDR3 reads CASSSGQGLDEQYF. Written as DNA, the CDR3 is TGCGCCAGCAGCTCAGGACAGGGGCTCGACGAGCAGTACTTC.

The J gene is TRBJ2-1, the V gene TRBV6-6; possibly TRBD2 for D (6 bases). Germline CDR1 and CDR2: MNHNY and SVGAGI (reference sequence). This CDR3 spans 14 amino acids. Trimming cost V 8 bases and J 8 bases, with 19 bases left between them. The CDR3 sequence is CASQTGVRVHEQFF. CDR3 bases: TGTGCCAGCCAGACGGGAGTTCGGGTGCATGAGCAGTTCTTC.

This clone was observed once. V and J are TRBV27 and TRBJ1-5; D is uncertain. Trimming cost V 6 bases and J 0 bases, with 9 bases left between them. Germline lookup yields CDR1 MNHEY and CDR2 SMNVEV (reference sequence). CDR3 length: 14 residues. The CDR3 DNA reads TGTGCCAGCAGCCTACACTATAGCAATCAGCCCCAGCATTTT. Protein product: CASSLHYSNQPQHF.

The chain links TRBV2 to TRBJ2-1; 8 nucleotides line up with TRBD1. V shed 3 bases, J shed 8 bases, and the junction held 6 bases outside the gene matches. The CDR3 spans 14 residues. Germline assignment: CDR1 SNHLY and CDR2 FYNNEI. CDR3 sequence reads: CASSEEARGHEQFF. The DNA of the CDR3 is TGTGCCAGCAGTGAGGAGGCCAGGGGGCATGAGCAGTTCTTC.

The chain links TRBV28 to TRBJ2-7; TRBD2 matches at 7 bases. The trim removed 7 bases at V and 6 bases at J, leaving 9 bases unmatched. The germline gives CDR1 MDHEN, CDR2 SYDVKM. This CDR3 is 13 amino acids long. CDR3 DNA: TGTGCCAGCATCAATAGCGGGTTGCGCGAGCAGTACTTC. This codes for CASINSGLREQYF.

This clone has only one observation. The chain has TRBV5-6 and TRBJ1-2; 9 bases are shared with TRBD1. Germline CDR1 is SGHDT and CDR2 is YYEEEE. CDR3 length: 13 residues. Trimming at V came to 7 bases and at J to 10 bases, leaving 11 bases not matched to a gene. For the CDR3, the DNA is TGTGCCAGCTATAACCGGGACAGGGCCATCTACACCTTC. Protein: CASYNRDRAIYTF.

V gene TRBV30 combines with J gene TRBJ1-2; no clear D. In germline, CDR1 is GTSNPN, CDR2 SVGIG (reference sequence). V was cut by 4 bases and J by 2 bases, with 8 bases left in between. This CDR3 is built from 12 residues. This CDR3 is CAWTGGNYGYTF. The CDR3, as DNA: TGTGCCTGGACAGGAGGGAACTATGGCTACACCTTC.

V and J are TRBV4-2 and TRBJ2-1; a weak D match, TRBD2 (6 bases). The CDR3 has 15 amino acids. V lost 3 bases and J lost 4, with 13 bases in between. Germline V CDR1 and CDR2: LGHNA, YNFKEQ. CDR3 in DNA: TGTGCCAGCAGCCAGAGACTAGATGGGTACAATGAGCAGTTCTTC. Translation gives CASSQRLDGYNEQFF.

The gene calls are TRBV28 and TRBJ2-3; the match to TRBD2 covers 7 bases. This CDR3 spans 19 amino acids. V was clipped by 3 bases and J by 3 bases; unmatched bases: 18. Germline V CDR1 and CDR2: MDHEN, SYDVKM. The CDR3 DNA is TGTGCCAGCAGTTTTTGGGGAGCGGGGCGCCACTTGGTAACAGATACGCAGTATTTT. It encodes CASSFWGAGRHLVTDTQYF.

This sequence joins TRBV7-9 and TRBJ2-7; the D gene is possibly TRBD1 (6 bases). Germline V lookup: CDR1 SEHNR, CDR2 FQNEAQ (reference sequence). There are 17 residues in the CDR3. Trimming took off 5 bases at V and 4 bases at J, with 24 bases between the two ends. In DNA form, the CDR3 reads TGTGCCAGCAGCGCCGCCTTAGACAGGCCCAACGATTACGAGCAGTACTTC. Its protein is CASSAALDRPNDYEQYF.

This sequence joins TRBV28 and TRBJ2-1; D not resolved. The CDR3 extends over 11 amino acids. CDR1 and CDR2 from the germline V gene are MDHEN and SYDVKM. V dropped 2 bases and J dropped 7 bases, with 3 bases sitting between them. This chain's CDR3 is CASSLRNEQFF. Written as DNA, the CDR3 is TGTGCCAGCAGTTTACGTAATGAGCAGTTCTTC.

The table lists this clone with a count of one. The chain links TRBV2 to TRBJ1-1, with D unresolved. Germline V gene data show CDR1 as SNHLY and CDR2 as FYNNEI. The CDR3 sequence is 13 residues long. V lost 6 bases and J 0 bases, leaving 8 bases between the germline ends. Here the CDR3 reads CASRAQMNTEAFF. CDR3 bases: TGTGCCAGCAGGGCCCAGATGAACACTGAAGCTTTCTTT.

The chain combines TRBV21-1 with TRBJ2-5; the table's D gene call, TRBD2, was not cross checked with the DNA. TRBV21-1 represents a pseudogene. The CDR3 is 16 amino acids. This CDR3 reads CASSKAPGGILETQYF. For the CDR3, the DNA is TGTGCCAGCAGCAAAGCACCGGGGGGGATACTGGAGACCCAGTACTTC.

The J gene is TRBJ1-1, the V gene TRBV6-5, with unresolved D. CDR3 length: 14 amino acids. Germline CDR1 MNHEY, CDR2 SVGAGI. V lost 6 bases and J 0 bases, leaving 11 bases between the germline ends. The CDR3 loop is CASSLTGMNTEAFF. CDR3 sequence (DNA): TGTGCCAGCAGCTTGACGGGGATGAACACTGAAGCTTTCTTT.

The chain employs TRBV30 and TRBJ1-1, with TRBD1 matching 7 bases. The length of the CDR3 is 15 residues. The V segment lost 2 bases and the J segment 5 bases; nucleotides outside the gene matches: 11. From germline, CDR1 is GTSNPN and CDR2 SVGIG (reference sequence). CDR3 amino acids: CAWSYPGGRGTEAFF. The CDR3, as DNA: TGTGCCTGGAGTTACCCAGGGGGGCGAGGGACTGAAGCTTTCTTT.

This sequence joins TRBV25-1 and TRBJ2-7; the match to TRBD2 covers 7 bases. This CDR3 comprises 12 residues. V was pared by 2 bases and J by 6 bases, with 1 base of the junction left unmatched. Germline lookup yields CDR1 MGHDK and CDR2 SYGVNS. CDR3 sequence reads: CASSETSVEQYF. CDR3 nucleotides: TGTGCCAGCAGTGAAACTAGCGTCGAGCAGTACTTC.

The gene calls are TRBV11-2 and TRBJ2-2; 12 bases fit TRBD1. Germline-derived CDR1 and CDR2 are SGHAT and FQNNGV. After removal of 5 bases from V and 8 bases from J, the junction contained 6 bases not matched to a gene. The CDR3 loop spans 15 amino acids. CDR3 loop: CASSIGTGGWGELFF. The CDR3 DNA reads as TGTGCCAGCAGCATCGGGACAGGGGGCTGGGGGGAGCTGTTTTTT.